A selection of T cell receptor beta chains follows, all from one sample in a study of blood T cell repertoires in COVID-19. The table came from immunoSEQ multiplex PCR; TCRdb's copy has only in-frame clones and leaves some out. The data show some 100,000 clones, around nine tenths seen once. Specimen: peripheral blood. These receptors originate from a woman aged 65 to 85 with acute or convalescent COVID-19. Both conserved end residues are part of each CDR3.

TRBJ1-1,TRBV27,14,CASSSTPTGFEAFF
TRBJ2-7,TRBV5-1,17,CASSLATGVISSYEQYF
TRBJ2-7,TRBV6-5,12,CASSYSRGAEYF
TRBJ1-5,TRBV15,17,CATSRDRIGQGDQPQHF
TRBJ1-5,TRBV19,15,CASSILGSFNQPQHF
TRBJ2-5,TRBV7-2,16,CASSPRGSGSSKTQYF
TRBJ1-1,TRBV13,13,CASSPGGNTEAFF
TRBJ1-5,TRBV27,15,CASSYRGISNQPQHF
TRBJ1-2,TRBV19,12,CASRDYSYGYTF
TRBJ2-5,TRBV28,18,CASSFLASGRFGYETQYF
TRBJ1-2,TRBV19,16,CASKRTGGGSPYGYTF
TRBJ1-1,TRBV5-1,15,CASSLTRERSTEAFF
TRBJ2-7,TRBV19,12,CASKSGAYEQYF
TRBJ2-1,TRBV27,14,CASGLAGIYNEQFF
TRBJ2-3,TRBV29-1,14,CSVEGWSNTDTQYF
TRBJ2-1,TRBV3-1/TRBV3-2,15,CASSQDTFSYNEQFF
TRBJ2-5,TRBV28,14,CASSLNTGGETQYF
TRBJ1-1,TRBV4-1,15,CASSQPGGMNTEAFF
TRBJ1-5,TRBV2,17,CASSALTGTGINQPQHF
TRBJ1-6,TRBV6-4,17,CASSDLDRVSQNSPLHF
TRBJ1-2,TRBV25-1,12,CASRDHRYGYTF
TRBJ2-1,TRBV6-5,12,CASRKTSGSVFF
TRBJ2-7,TRBV13,15,CASSLGTGGFYEQYF
TRBJ2-1,TRBV28,21,CASSPLTGTGLAGGIRDEQFF
TRBJ2-7,TRBV27,16,CASSFFRGQGAGEQYF
TRBJ2-4,TRBV6-6,14,CASSYDAGTGIQYF
TRBJ2-2,TRBV5-1,18,CASSLEGAGGPLTGELFF
TRBJ2-5,TRBV5-1,15,CASSQLGTAEETQYF
TRBJ2-2,TRBV7-9,16,CASSLGDSLNTGELFF
TRBJ1-4,TRBV18,14,CASSPRQANEKLFF
TRBJ1-1,TRBV29-1,13,CSVVVRRNTEAFF
TRBJ2-3,TRBV4-2,14,CASSQDRPEAGAYF
TRBJ1-6,TRBV5-4,15,CASSLGGHVDSPLHF